A selection of T cell receptor beta chains follows, all from one sample in a study of T cell changes during pregnancy in multiple sclerosis. Produced via immunoSEQ multiplex PCR; TCRdb's table is partial and in-frame only. The table shows fewer than 100,000 clones, with more than 85% occurring only once. The sequences come from peripheral blood, collected after pregnancy. Every receptor here comes from a female donor in good health, enrolled as a control in a pregnancy study. The CDR3 runs from the conserved cysteine through the conserved F or W. The order of the fields is V gene, J gene, D gene, clone size, CDR3 DNA, CDR3 protein. A D gene is named only where the DNA matches it firmly. A clone size is listed for some rows: how often the clone was seen (once, few, many), or a class if it is expanded.

v_gene: TRBV28
j_gene: TRBJ1-1
d_gene: TRBD1
abundance: NA
CDR3nt: TGTGCCAGCAAAATCCAGGGGGAAATGACTGAAGCTTTCTTT
CDR3aa: CASKIQGEMTEAFF

v_gene: TRBV5-1
j_gene: TRBJ2-3
d_gene: TRBD1
abundance: NA
CDR3nt: TGCGCCAGCAGCTTGGGATTAACCGGGACAGGGAGCACAGATACGCAGTATTTT
CDR3aa: CASSLGLTGTGSTDTQYF

v_gene: TRBV30
j_gene: TRBJ1-2
d_gene: TRBD1
abundance: NA
CDR3nt: TGTGCCTGGGGACAGGGCGTAAATGGCTACACCTTC
CDR3aa: CAWGQGVNGYTF

v_gene: TRBV7-6
j_gene: TRBJ2-1
d_gene: NA
abundance: NA
CDR3nt: TGTGCCAGCAGCTCCGGAGGTACCTCCTACAATGAGCAGTTCTTC
CDR3aa: CASSSGGTSYNEQFF

v_gene: TRBV27
j_gene: TRBJ2-6
d_gene: NA
abundance: NA
CDR3nt: TGTGCCAGCAGCCGCTCTGGGGCCAACGTCCTGACTTTC
CDR3aa: CASSRSGANVLTF

v_gene: TRBV10-3
j_gene: TRBJ1-1
d_gene: NA
abundance: NA
CDR3nt: TGTGCCATCAGCAACCCGGGGGGTGGGGACACTGAAGCTTTCTTT
CDR3aa: CAISNPGGGDTEAFF

v_gene: TRBV10-3
j_gene: TRBJ2-7
d_gene: TRBD1
abundance: NA
CDR3nt: TGTGCCATCAGTGAGGGACAGGGGAACCACGAGCAGTACTTC
CDR3aa: CAISEGQGNHEQYF

v_gene: TRBV30
j_gene: TRBJ2-3
d_gene: NA
abundance: NA
CDR3nt: TGTGCCTGGAGTGAAGGAGCGACTAGCACAGATACGCAGTATTTT
CDR3aa: CAWSEGATSTDTQYF

v_gene: TRBV11-1
j_gene: TRBJ1-1
d_gene: NA
abundance: NA
CDR3nt: TGTGCCAGCAGCTTAGGCGTAAAGAGCACTGAAGCTTTCTTT
CDR3aa: CASSLGVKSTEAFF

v_gene: TRBV29-1
j_gene: TRBJ2-1
d_gene: TRBD2
abundance: NA
CDR3nt: TGCAGCGTTCTTCTAGCGGGAGGGACAAATGAGCAGTTCTTC
CDR3aa: CSVLLAGGTNEQFF

v_gene: TRBV5-8
j_gene: TRBJ1-2
d_gene: TRBD1
abundance: NA
CDR3nt: TGTGCCAGCAGCTCAAAACTGACAGGGTTTCATTTTAAGATTTATGGCTACACCTTC
CDR3aa: CASSSKLTGFHFKIYGYTF

v_gene: TRBV7-2
j_gene: TRBJ2-1
d_gene: NA
abundance: NA
CDR3nt: TGTGCCAGCAGCTTTCCCGCAACTAGTGCCTACAATGAGCAGTTCTTC
CDR3aa: CASSFPATSAYNEQFF

v_gene: TRBV19
j_gene: TRBJ2-6
d_gene: TRBD1
abundance: NA
CDR3nt: TGTGCCAGTAGTATAGAAGCGTCCGGGACAGGGTACTCTGGGGCCAACGTCCTGACTTTC
CDR3aa: CASSIEASGTGYSGANVLTF

v_gene: TRBV30
j_gene: TRBJ1-4
d_gene: NA
abundance: NA
CDR3nt: TGTGCCTGGAGTACAAGGGGAAAACTGTTTTTT
CDR3aa: CAWSTRGKLFF

v_gene: TRBV9
j_gene: TRBJ1-1
d_gene: NA
abundance: NA
CDR3nt: TGTGCCAGCAGCGCTCACGAGGGCGAAGCTTTCTTT
CDR3aa: CASSAHEGEAFF

v_gene: TRBV6-5
j_gene: TRBJ1-1
d_gene: NA
abundance: NA
CDR3nt: TGTGCCAGCAGTTACGGGCAGAACACTGAAGCTTTCTTT
CDR3aa: CASSYGQNTEAFF

v_gene: TRBV5-4
j_gene: TRBJ2-3
d_gene: TRBD1
abundance: NA
CDR3nt: TGTGCCAGCAGCTTGCAAGTCAACAGGGGAACAGATACGCAGTATTTT
CDR3aa: CASSLQVNRGTDTQYF

v_gene: TRBV5-4
j_gene: TRBJ2-5
d_gene: NA
abundance: NA
CDR3nt: TGTGCCAGCAGCTTAGGCGGTCCGGTCGGGGTGGAGACCCAGTACTTC
CDR3aa: CASSLGGPVGVETQYF

v_gene: TRBV29-1
j_gene: TRBJ1-1
d_gene: NA
abundance: many
CDR3nt: TGCAGCGTTGAAGGTGGGGAGGGGGCTGAAGCTTTCTTT
CDR3aa: CSVEGGEGAEAFF

v_gene: TRBV25-1
j_gene: TRBJ2-2
d_gene: NA
abundance: NA
CDR3nt: TGTGCCAGCAGTGAAATTGGGGAGGACACCGGGGAGCTGTTTTTT
CDR3aa: CASSEIGEDTGELFF

v_gene: TRBV30
j_gene: TRBJ1-5
d_gene: NA
abundance: once
CDR3nt: TGTGCCTGGAGTGGGGGAGTAGCGGGTCAGCCCCAGCATTTT
CDR3aa: CAWSGGVAGQPQHF

v_gene: TRBV18
j_gene: TRBJ2-7
d_gene: NA
abundance: NA
CDR3nt: TGTGCCAGCTCACCACGCGCACAGGCCTACGAGCAGTACTTC
CDR3aa: CASSPRAQAYEQYF

v_gene: TRBV29-1
j_gene: TRBJ1-5
d_gene: NA
abundance: NA
CDR3nt: TGCAGCGTTACCATAAGCCGGGGGAATCAGCCCCAGCATTTT
CDR3aa: CSVTISRGNQPQHF

v_gene: TRBV30
j_gene: TRBJ2-3
d_gene: NA
abundance: NA
CDR3nt: TGTGCCTGGAGTGTTAGTGACTACTACACAGATACGCAGTATTTT
CDR3aa: CAWSVSDYYTDTQYF

v_gene: TRBV28
j_gene: TRBJ2-1
d_gene: TRBD2
abundance: NA
CDR3nt: TGTGCCAGCAGCCTGGGGACTAGCGGGAGCCACAATGAGCAGTTCTTC
CDR3aa: CASSLGTSGSHNEQFF

v_gene: TRBV6-6
j_gene: TRBJ2-1
d_gene: TRBD2
abundance: NA
CDR3nt: TGTGCCAGCAGTTCTTGGGTAGCGGGAGCTTCAAATGAGCAGTTCTTC
CDR3aa: CASSSWVAGASNEQFF

v_gene: TRBV7-2
j_gene: TRBJ2-1
d_gene: NA
abundance: NA
CDR3nt: TGTGCCAGCACCCCGGCGGCTAGCGCGAGATTGGAGCAGTTCTTC
CDR3aa: CASTPAASARLEQFF

v_gene: TRBV11-2
j_gene: TRBJ1-1
d_gene: NA
abundance: NA
CDR3nt: TGTGCCAGCAGCTTGCCCGATGCGGGGGCTCAGAACACTGAAGCTTTCTTT
CDR3aa: CASSLPDAGAQNTEAFF

v_gene: TRBV7-2
j_gene: TRBJ2-7
d_gene: TRBD1
abundance: NA
CDR3nt: TGTGCCAGCAGCTCCCGACAGGGGAGTGCCTACGAGCAGTACTTC
CDR3aa: CASSSRQGSAYEQYF

v_gene: TRBV10-1
j_gene: TRBJ2-1
d_gene: TRBD2
abundance: NA
CDR3nt: TGCGCCAGCAGTGAGTCGGCAGGGACTAGCGGGAGGTATGAGCAGTTCTTC
CDR3aa: CASSESAGTSGRYEQFF

v_gene: TRBV27
j_gene: TRBJ2-7
d_gene: NA
abundance: NA
CDR3nt: TGTGCCAGCAGTTCAAGCCTTTCGCCCTACGAGCAGTACTTC
CDR3aa: CASSSSLSPYEQYF

v_gene: TRBV30
j_gene: TRBJ2-6
d_gene: TRBD1
abundance: NA
CDR3nt: TGTGCCGGAGCCCGACTCGGACAGGGGGGAAAGTCTGGGGCCAACGTCCTGACTTTC
CDR3aa: CAGARLGQGGKSGANVLTF

v_gene: TRBV5-5
j_gene: TRBJ2-5
d_gene: NA
abundance: once
CDR3nt: TGTGCCAGCAGCTTGGTCCCAGTTCAAGAGACCCAGTACTTC
CDR3aa: CASSLVPVQETQYF